This TCR beta chain was captured in a study of blood T cell repertoires in COVID-19. Ages ranged from about 18 to 89 years, with residence in around 24 US areas. Clones were sequenced by immunoSEQ multiplex PCR, and TCRdb holds only the in-frame ones, with some missing. Altogether hundreds of thousands of clones are present, approximately 90% being singletons, with the ten largest covering just under 9%. This clone was counted a few times. CDR3 length: 17 residues. CDR1 is DFQATT, CDR2 SNEGSKA, per germline (reference sequence). V lost 3 bases, J lost 1 base, and 6 bases stayed unmatched. Sequenced sample: PBMCs or T cells enriched from blood (not recorded which). V gene TRBV20-1 combines with J gene TRBJ2-6; TRBD1 agrees at 10 bases. This receptor was identified in a man in his forties or fifties who had recovered from COVID-19. The CDR3 DNA follows: TGCAGTGCTAGTCGTGGGACAGGGGTTTCTGGGGCCAACGTCCTGACTTTC. It translates to CSASRGTGVSGANVLTF.